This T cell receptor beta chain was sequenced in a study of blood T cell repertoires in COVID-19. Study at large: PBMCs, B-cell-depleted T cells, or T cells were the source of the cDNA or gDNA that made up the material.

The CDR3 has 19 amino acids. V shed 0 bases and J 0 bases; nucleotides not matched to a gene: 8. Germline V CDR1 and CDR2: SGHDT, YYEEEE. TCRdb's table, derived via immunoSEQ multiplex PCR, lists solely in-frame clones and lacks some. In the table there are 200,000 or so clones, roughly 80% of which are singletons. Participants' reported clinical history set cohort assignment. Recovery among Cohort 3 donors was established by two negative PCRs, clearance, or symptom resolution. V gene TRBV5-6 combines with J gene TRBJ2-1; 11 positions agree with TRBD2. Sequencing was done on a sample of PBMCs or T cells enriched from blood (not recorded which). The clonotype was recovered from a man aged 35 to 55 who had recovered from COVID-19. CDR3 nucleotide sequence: TGTGCCAGCAGCTTGGGCGCTAGCGGGGGGATGAGCTCCTACAATGAGCAGTTCTTC. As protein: CASSLGASGGMSSYNEQFF.